The 5 T cell receptor beta chains reported below all come from one sample, sequenced in a study of cytomegalovirus exposure and HLA in healthy donors. PCR amplification relied on 60 Vbeta primers (plus 13 Jbeta primers). Clones were sequenced by immunoSEQ multiplex PCR, and TCRdb holds only the in-frame ones, with some missing. The sample includes roughly 190,000 clones, about 86% of them seen just once. Source material: PBMCs. Receptors were obtained from a man between 35 and 55 years old in good health and CMV-seropositive.

The genes are TRBV11-2 and TRBJ2-7, with TRBD2 matching over 7 bases. The CDR3 is 14 amino acids. CDR1 and CDR2 (germline): SGHAT, FQNNGV. With V trimmed by 0 bases and J by 4 bases, 3 bases remained unmatched. CDR3 region: CASSLEGGPYEQYF. In DNA, the CDR3 is TGTGCCAGCAGCTTAGAGGGAGGGCCTTACGAGCAGTACTTC. The whole variable domain, remainder taken from reference TRBV11-2 and TRBJ2-7, is EAGVAQSPRYKIIEKRQSVAFWCNPISGHATLYWYQQILGQGPKLLIQFQNNGVVDDSQLPKDRFSAERLKGVDSTLKIQPAKLEDSAVYLCASSLEGGPYEQYFGPGTRLTVT.

The genes are TRBV11-3 and TRBJ2-3; possible D gene TRBD2, 5 bases. The CDR3 runs to 13 residues. From germline, CDR1 is SGHNT and CDR2 YENEEA. The V end was cut by 5 bases, the J end by 6 bases, with 12 bases between. This chain's CDR3 is CASSHEGADTQYF. The CDR3 nucleotides are TGTGCCAGCAGCCACGAGGGAGCCGATACGCAGTATTTT.

The chain links TRBV10-2 to TRBJ2-3; D perhaps matches TRBD2 (7 bases). The CDR3 spans 14 residues. Trimming removed 6 bases from V and 2 bases from J, with 12 bases in between. Per the germline V gene, CDR1 is WSHSY and CDR2 is SAAADI. The DNA of the CDR3 is TGCGCCAGCAGAGGGGGACTATCCACAGATACGCAGTATTTT. Protein sequence: CASRGGLSTDTQYF.

This clone was detected only once. The CDR3 protein is CASSLLSPGYGYTF. The CDR3 DNA reads TGTGCCAGCAGCCTCCTCTCTCCAGGCTATGGCTACACCTTC. The V gene is TRBV9, the J gene TRBJ1-2; D is uncertain. The CDR3 has 14 residues. Germline V gene sequence: CDR1 SGDLS, CDR2 YYNGEE. Trimming took off 4 bases at V and 4 bases at J, with 14 bases between the two ends.

The chain carries TRBV6-5 and TRBJ2-1; 9 bases line up with TRBD2. V trimming: 5 bases; J trimming: 14 bases; junction bases outside the gene matches: 13. CDR3 size: 14 residues. Germline CDR1 is MNHEY and CDR2 is SVGAGI. CDR3 in amino acids: CASSQRRGLAREFF. The CDR3 DNA sequence: TGTGCCAGCAGTCAGCGGCGGGGACTAGCACGTGAGTTCTTC.